The 28 T cell receptor beta chains in this list originate from one sample, sequenced in a study of blood T cell repertoires in COVID-19. Measured with immunoSEQ multiplex PCR; TCRdb has only the in-frame clones, and not every one. Counted here are 250,000 or so clones, 70% to 90% occurring once; the ten biggest clones make up about 4%. The sample comprised PBMCs or T cells enriched from blood (not recorded which). The receptors derive from a woman in her 30s with acute COVID-19.

The chain employs TRBV29-1 and TRBJ2-7, with 8 nucleotides matching TRBD1. V lost 4 bases, J lost 0 bases, and 8 bases stayed unmatched. Germline loops: CDR1 SQVTM, CDR2 ANQGSEA. This CDR3 comprises 15 residues. CDR3 bases: TGCAGCGTTGCAGGGGGCGCAAATAGCTCCTACGAGCAGTACTTC. It yields the protein CSVAGGANSSYEQYF.

The gene calls are TRBV21-1 and TRBJ2-5; the table calls TRBD2, which could not be checked here. TRBV21-1 constitutes a pseudogene. The CDR3 is 16 residues long. Here the CDR3 DNA reads TGTGCCAGCAGCAAAGTTAGTAGCGGGAGAGGGGAGACCCAGTACTTC. Its translation is CASSKVSSGRGETQYF.

The V and J genes are TRBV9 and TRBJ1-2; D ambiguous. Per the germline V gene, CDR1 is SGDLS and CDR2 is YYNGEE. The CDR3 is 13 amino acids. Trimming pared 2 bases from V and 2 bases from J, leaving 7 bases between. CDR3 coding DNA: TGTGCCAGCAGCGTCGGGGAGAACTATGGCTACACCTTC. Residues: CASSVGENYGYTF.

This clone has only one observation. The rearrangement uses TRBV5-1 and TRBJ2-3; 14 positions agree with TRBD2. The germline CDR1 and CDR2 sequences are SGHRS and YFSETQ. Losses at the gene ends were 1 base for V and 1 base for J; bases not matched to a gene: 5. The CDR3 is 18 amino acids. The CDR3 spells CASSLWTSGRSGTDTQYF. The CDR3 nucleotides are TGCGCCAGCAGCTTGTGGACTAGCGGGAGGAGCGGCACAGATACGCAGTATTTT.

The CDR3 DNA sequence: TGCAGCGTGTCGCCAGGGGGCAGTGAAGCTTTCTTT. Translated, it gives CSVSPGGSEAFF. This chain joins TRBV29-1 and TRBJ1-1, with TRBD1 matching over 8 bases. From germline, CDR1 is SQVTM and CDR2 ANQGSEA. The CDR3 runs to 12 residues. With V trimmed by 6 bases and J by 7 bases, 7 bases remained unmatched.

The chain has TRBV5-3 and TRBJ2-7; 12 nucleotides align to TRBD1. TRBV5-3 is labeled an ORF, and its function is uncertain. J lost 2 bases, V lost 4 bases, and 7 bases had no gene match. The CDR3 runs 16 residues. The CDR3 DNA is TGTGCCAGAAGCATATGCCGGGACAGGGGGCCCTACGAGCAGTACTTC. Its protein product is CARSICRDRGPYEQYF.

The chain links TRBV11-2 to TRBJ2-5; D possibly corresponds to TRBD2 (6 bases). CDR3 length: 15 amino acids. Looked up from germline, CDR1 is SGHAT and CDR2 is FQNNGV. Trimming cost V 3 bases and J 5 bases, with 16 bases left between them. The CDR3 is CASSFQWGVSETQYF. CDR3 coding DNA: TGTGCCAGCAGCTTCCAGTGGGGGGTGTCTGAGACCCAGTACTTC.

This chain links TRBV24-1 with TRBJ2-1, with unresolved D. V lost 3 bases, J lost 3 bases, and 5 bases lay in between. Germline loops: CDR1 KGHDR, CDR2 SFDVKD. CDR3 length: 13 amino acids. CDR3 in DNA: TGTGCCACCAGTGATAACTACTACAATGAGCAGTTCTTC. It yields the protein CATSDNYYNEQFF.

The CDR3 sequence: CASRVENEQFF. The CDR3 DNA sequence: TGTGCCAGCAGAGTCGAGAATGAGCAGTTCTTC. The chain employs TRBV28 and TRBJ2-1; D gene uncertain. Germline loops: CDR1 MDHEN, CDR2 SYDVKM. Deletions cut 6 bases from V and 7 bases from J, with 7 bases between. The CDR3 spans 11 residues.

This clone appeared a single time. V usage is TRBV7-2 and J usage is TRBJ1-2; 9 positions agree with TRBD1. The germline gives CDR1 SGHTA, CDR2 FQGNSA. V gave up 4 bases and J gave up 4 bases; unmatched junction bases: 1. The CDR3 runs to 13 residues. The CDR3 coding sequence is TGTGCCAGCAGCTCGGGACAGGGCTATGGCTACACCTTC. Protein: CASSSGQGYGYTF.

This clone appeared a few times. The chain carries TRBV27 and TRBJ2-7, with 8 nucleotides matching TRBD2. Germline V lookup: CDR1 MNHEY, CDR2 SMNVEV (reference sequence). Trimming removed 2 bases from V and 6 bases from J; junction bases left unmatched: 6. CDR3 size: 14 residues. In DNA form, the CDR3 reads TGTGCCAGCAGTTTAACGGGACTAGTGTTCGAGCAGTACTTC. Translation gives CASSLTGLVFEQYF.

This clone was seen only once. This sequence joins TRBV19 and TRBJ1-1; the D is unclear. The CDR3 is made up of 16 amino acids. Per germline, CDR1 LNHDA and CDR2 SQIVND (reference sequence). V gave up 3 bases and J gave up 0 bases, with 14 bases separating them. The CDR3 DNA reads as TGTGCCAGTAGTATGGTTCCGGGAGGGTTGAACACTGAAGCTTTCTTT. Translating it yields CASSMVPGGLNTEAFF.

The chain is built from TRBV24-1 and TRBJ1-4; D uncertain. Per germline, CDR1 KGHDR and CDR2 SFDVKD. The germline V and J ends were trimmed by 3 bases and 5 bases, with 3 bases remaining between them. This CDR3 is 12 amino acids long. The CDR3 region has the DNA TGTGCCACCAGTGATACAAATGAAAAACTGTTTTTT. Protein: CATSDTNEKLFF.

The chain employs TRBV29-1 and TRBJ2-7; 7 nucleotides match TRBD1. With V trimmed by 4 bases and J by 4 bases, 4 bases remained unmatched. CDR3 length: 12 residues. Per the germline V gene, CDR1 is SQVTM and CDR2 is ANQGSEA. CDR3 in amino acids: CSVARGQYEQYF. The CDR3 coding sequence is TGCAGCGTTGCTAGGGGGCAATACGAGCAGTACTTC.

This clone was recorded once. This chain joins TRBV11-2 and TRBJ1-4; 8 bases match TRBD1. Looked up from germline, CDR1 is SGHAT and CDR2 is FQNNGV. The CDR3 is 15 residues long. After removal of 3 bases from V and 7 bases from J, the junction contained 7 bases not matched to a gene. The CDR3 here is CASSFAGGASEKLFF. For the CDR3, the DNA is TGTGCCAGCAGCTTCGCAGGGGGCGCAAGTGAAAAACTGTTTTTT.

The genes are TRBV27 and TRBJ1-6, with 8 nucleotides matching TRBD1. The germline V gene encodes CDR1 MNHEY and CDR2 SMNVEV (reference sequence). This CDR3 region has 14 residues. The trim removed 6 bases at V and 9 bases at J, leaving 7 bases unmatched. In DNA form, the CDR3 reads TGTGCCAGCAGCTATGACAGGGGAGCTTCACCCCTCCACTTT. It is translated as CASSYDRGASPLHF.

The chain carries TRBV3-1 (or the pseudogene TRBV3-2) and TRBJ2-1; tentatively, D is TRBD2 (5 bases). Germline V CDR1 and CDR2: LGHDT, YNNKEL (reference sequence). The CDR3 covers 13 residues. Trimming took 2 bases from V and 8 from J, leaving 10 bases between them. The CDR3 DNA is TGTGCCAGCAGCCAACTTAGCGATGATGAGCAGTTCTTC. Its protein is CASSQLSDDEQFF.

V usage is TRBV2 and J usage is TRBJ2-2; weak D call: TRBD1 (6 bases). Germline lookup yields CDR1 SNHLY and CDR2 FYNNEI. Trimming removed 3 bases from V and 7 bases from J, with 15 bases in between. The CDR3 consists of 15 residues. In DNA, the CDR3 is TGTGCCAGCAGTGATCAATACCAGGGGATCGGGGAGCTGTTTTTT. Amino acid sequence: CASSDQYQGIGELFF.

This chain's CDR3 is CASSLEGKGSYEQYF. In nucleotides, the CDR3 is TGTGCCAGCAGCTTAGAAGGTAAAGGGAGCTACGAGCAGTACTTC. This chain uses TRBV7-6 with TRBJ2-7, with D perhaps TRBD2 (5 bases). Looked up from germline, CDR1 is SGHVS and CDR2 is FNYEAQ. The CDR3 spans 15 residues. The germline V and J ends were trimmed by 1 base and 3 bases, with 13 bases remaining between them.

The J gene is TRBJ2-2, the V gene TRBV10-3; 9 nucleotides match TRBD1. Germline-derived CDR1 and CDR2 are ENHRY and SYGVKD. CDR3 length: 16 amino acids. With 7 bases clipped from V and 3 bases from J, the junction kept 9 bases outside the gene matches. CDR3 DNA: TGTGCCATCACGAGCCGGGACAGGGCATACACCGGGGAGCTGTTTTTT. Its translation: CAITSRDRAYTGELFF.

The V and J genes are TRBV19 and TRBJ1-5, with unresolved D. V was cut by 7 bases and J by 0 bases, with 13 bases left in between. From germline, CDR1 is LNHDA and CDR2 SQIVND (reference sequence). This CDR3 is 15 amino acids long. CDR3 amino acids: CASTGAGHSNQPQHF. In DNA, the CDR3 is TGTGCCAGTACCGGCGCGGGTCATAGCAATCAGCCCCAGCATTTT.

The rearrangement joins TRBV27 to TRBJ2-7, with 9 bases lining up with TRBD2. Germline trimming cut 6 bases from V and 3 bases from J; bases unmatched to any gene: 6. Germline V gene lookup returns CDR1 MNHEY and CDR2 SMNVEV (reference sequence). The CDR3 is 14 amino acids. In DNA, the CDR3 is TGTGCCAGCAGAATAGCGGGAGAAATCTACGAGCAGTACTTC. Its translation is CASRIAGEIYEQYF.

The chain is built from TRBV7-9 and TRBJ1-1; D unclear. Trimming cost V 0 bases and J 7 bases, with 9 bases left between them. Germline CDR1 reads SEHNR; CDR2 reads FQNEAQ (reference sequence). CDR3 length equals 13 residues. The DNA of the CDR3 is TGTGCCAGCAGCTTAGCGGCCCCCGATGAAGCTTTCTTT. Its translation: CASSLAAPDEAFF.

This chain connects TRBV28 to TRBJ2-3, with 12 positions matching TRBD2. Looked up from germline, CDR1 is MDHEN and CDR2 is SYDVKM. V was clipped by 5 bases and J by 0 bases; unmatched bases: 9. The length of the CDR3 is 18 residues. CDR3 DNA sequence: TGTGCCAGCAGTCCAGGACTAGCGGGATATTCTAGCACAGATACGCAGTATTTT. Protein: CASSPGLAGYSSTDTQYF.

DNA of the CDR3: TGTGCCAGCAGCTTTCAGGACAATGAGCAGTTCTTC. It yields the protein CASSFQDNEQFF. The chain is built from TRBV11-3 and TRBJ2-1; D is ambiguous. The CDR3 contains 12 residues. The V gene's germline CDR1 is SGHNT and CDR2 YENEEA. The ends were cut back, 3 bases at V and 5 bases at J, with 5 bases in the middle. Filled out from reference TRBV11-3 and TRBJ2-1, the complete variable domain reads EAGVVQSPRYKIIEKKQPVAFWCNPISGHNTLYWYLQNLGQGPELLIRYENEEAVDDSQLPKDRFSAERLKGVDSTLKIQPAELGDSAVYLCASSFQDNEQFFGPGTRLTVL.

This rearrangement joins TRBV4-1 to TRBJ2-1; 9 bases match TRBD2. Germline CDR1 is MGHRA and CDR2 is YSYEKL. Trimming cost V 0 bases and J 2 bases; bases outside gene matches: 2. This CDR3 comprises 16 residues. The CDR3 loop is CASSQDAGGAYNEQFF. CDR3 in DNA: TGCGCCAGCAGCCAAGATGCGGGGGGGGCCTACAATGAGCAGTTCTTC.

The chain uses TRBV2 and TRBJ2-5; TRBD2 agrees at 13 bases. The CDR3 has 14 residues. With V trimmed by 4 bases and J by 6 bases, 2 bases remained unmatched. Germline CDR1 and CDR2: SNHLY and FYNNEI. CDR3 region: CASSGTSGGQTQYF. CDR3 DNA: TGTGCCAGCAGTGGGACTAGCGGGGGTCAGACCCAGTACTTC.

V and J are TRBV19 and TRBJ1-5; D call uncertain. Germline V gives CDR1 LNHDA, CDR2 SQIVND (reference sequence). The CDR3 totals 14 residues. Trimming removed 3 bases from V and 2 bases from J, with 8 bases in between. For the CDR3, the DNA is TGTGCCAGTAGTATTCTGCAGGGCAATCAGCCCCAGCATTTT. Translating gives CASSILQGNQPQHF.